Listed here is a single TCR beta chain. Germline lookup yields CDR1 MNHEY and CDR2 SVGAGI. The V end lost 0 bases, the J end lost 5 bases, and 16 bases lay between the germline ends. This CDR3 contains 16 residues. The data stem from a study of Ad26.COV2.S vaccination and SARS-CoV-2 variants. The treatment here: approximately 18 received Ad26.COV2.S at low or high dose, single or two shots; about 5 received placebo; per-sample allocation not given. Samples analyzed were those drawn on day 63 after the first vaccine or placebo injection. Data came from immunoSEQ multiplex PCR; TCRdb stores just in-frame clones and leaves some out. The sample contains about 440,000 clones, around 85% of which appear only once.

The sequence was obtained from a person aged 18-60 years who received the Ad26.COV2.S COVID-19 vaccine or a placebo. The material sequenced was peripheral blood, taken in a trial of Ad26.COV2.S vaccine versus placebo. This chain uses TRBV6-5 with TRBJ1-2, with a tentative D call TRBD1 (6 bases). The CDR3 protein is CASSYSGGRTEYGYTF. The DNA for the CDR3 is TGTGCCAGCAGTTACTCCGGCGGTAGGACAGAATATGGCTACACCTTC.